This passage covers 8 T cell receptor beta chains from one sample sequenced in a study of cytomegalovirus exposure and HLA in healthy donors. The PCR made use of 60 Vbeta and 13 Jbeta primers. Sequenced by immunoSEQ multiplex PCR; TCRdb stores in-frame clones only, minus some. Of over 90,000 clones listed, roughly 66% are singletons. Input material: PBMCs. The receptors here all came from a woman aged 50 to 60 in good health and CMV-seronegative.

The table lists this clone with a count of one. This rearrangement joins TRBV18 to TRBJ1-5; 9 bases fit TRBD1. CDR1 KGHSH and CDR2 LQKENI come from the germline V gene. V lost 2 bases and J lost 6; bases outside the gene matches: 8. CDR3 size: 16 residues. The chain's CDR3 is CASSPTAGQGSQPQHF. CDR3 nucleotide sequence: TGTGCCAGCTCACCAACGGCGGGACAGGGTAGTCAGCCCCAGCATTTT.

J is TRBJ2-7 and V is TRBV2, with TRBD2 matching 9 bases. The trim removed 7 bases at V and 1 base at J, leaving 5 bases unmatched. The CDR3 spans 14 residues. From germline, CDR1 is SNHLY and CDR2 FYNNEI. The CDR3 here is CASNSGRHSYEQYF. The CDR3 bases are TGTGCCAGCAACAGCGGGAGGCATTCCTACGAGCAGTACTTC. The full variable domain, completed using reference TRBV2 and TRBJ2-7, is EPEVTQTPSHQVTQMGQEVILRCVPISNHLYFYWYRQILGQKVEFLVSFYNNEISEKSEIFDDQFSVERPDGSNFTLKIRSTKLEDSAMYFCASNSGRHSYEQYFGPGTRLTVT.

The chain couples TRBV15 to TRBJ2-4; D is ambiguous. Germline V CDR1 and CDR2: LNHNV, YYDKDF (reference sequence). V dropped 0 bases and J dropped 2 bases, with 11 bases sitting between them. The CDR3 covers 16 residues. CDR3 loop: CATSRDRPRTKNIQYF. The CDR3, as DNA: TGTGCCACCAGCAGAGATCGTCCTAGAACCAAAAACATTCAGTACTTC.

The DNA for the CDR3 is TGTGCCAGCAATCTACAGGGGACGTGGACAGATACGCAGTATTTT. This sequence encodes CASNLQGTWTDTQYF. V usage is TRBV2 and J usage is TRBJ2-3; 7 positions agree with TRBD1. The CDR3 has 15 amino acids. V lost 7 bases and J lost 3; bases outside the gene matches: 10. Germline CDR1 is SNHLY and CDR2 is FYNNEI.

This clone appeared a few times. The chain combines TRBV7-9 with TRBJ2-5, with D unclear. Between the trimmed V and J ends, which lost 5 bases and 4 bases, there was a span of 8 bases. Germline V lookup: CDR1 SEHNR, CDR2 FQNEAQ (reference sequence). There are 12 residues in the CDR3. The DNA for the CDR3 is TGTGCCAGCAGCGCCTGGAGAGAGACCCAGTACTTC. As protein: CASSAWRETQYF.

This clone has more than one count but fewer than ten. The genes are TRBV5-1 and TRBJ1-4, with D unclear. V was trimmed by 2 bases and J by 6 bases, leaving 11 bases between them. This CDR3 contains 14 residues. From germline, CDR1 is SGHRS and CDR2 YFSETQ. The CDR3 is CASSFAQFDEKLFF. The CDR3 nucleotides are TGCGCCAGCAGCTTTGCCCAGTTCGATGAAAAACTGTTTTTT.

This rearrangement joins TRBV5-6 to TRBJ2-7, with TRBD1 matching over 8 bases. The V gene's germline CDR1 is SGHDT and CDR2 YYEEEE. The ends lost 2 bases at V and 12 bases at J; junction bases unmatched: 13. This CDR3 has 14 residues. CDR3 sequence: CASSFRQGRRGSYF. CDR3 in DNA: TGTGCCAGCAGCTTTAGACAGGGGCGCAGAGGATCGTACTTC.

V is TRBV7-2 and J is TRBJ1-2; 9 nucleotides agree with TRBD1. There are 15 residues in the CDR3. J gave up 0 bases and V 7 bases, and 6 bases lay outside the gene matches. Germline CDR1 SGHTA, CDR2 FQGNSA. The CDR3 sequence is CASNPGQGANYGYTF. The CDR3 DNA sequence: TGTGCCAGCAACCCGGGACAGGGAGCTAACTATGGCTACACCTTC. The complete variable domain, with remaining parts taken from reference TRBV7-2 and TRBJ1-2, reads GAGVSQSPSNKVTEKGKDVELRCDPISGHTALYWYRQSLGQGLEFLIYFQGNSAPDKSGLPSDRFSAERTGGSVSTLTIQRTQQEDSAVYLCASNPGQGANYGYTFGSGTRLTVV.